Listed below are T cell receptor beta chains from one sample, sequenced in a study of spatial heterogeneity in lung cancer. TCRdb reprocessed the 5' RACE reads via MiXCR and lists one record per CDR3 protein. The table lists more than 20,000 distinct CDR3 sequences, approximately 4.6% of them singletons. Specimen: PBMCs, collected at surgery. Every receptor here comes from a male donor with early-stage non-small cell lung cancer. CDR3s include the opening cysteine and the closing phenylalanine or tryptophan. The D gene is left open where the match is weak. Clone size is stated in some rows and not others, as once, few, many or a class when expanded.

abundance,j_gene,d_gene,v_gene,CDR3aa,CDR3nt
few,TRBJ2-3,-,TRBV9,CASSVGGRNTDTQYF,TGTGCCAGCAGCGTAGGAGGCAGGAACACAGATACGCAGTATTTT
many,TRBJ2-5,TRBD1,TRBV5-4,CASSSGGEETQYF,TGTGCCAGCAGTTCAGGGGGTGAAGAGACCCAGTACTTC
many,TRBJ2-7,TRBD2,TRBV20-1,CSANPPSGPSYEQYF,TGCAGTGCTAACCCACCTAGCGGGCCTTCCTACGAGCAGTACTTC
many,TRBJ2-3,-,TRBV2,CASTRNLDTDTQYF,TGTGCCAGCACAAGGAATTTAGACACAGATACGCAGTATTTT
many,TRBJ2-7,TRBD1,TRBV7-8,CASSFRGQGKSPYEQYF,TGTGCCAGCAGCTTCCGGGGACAGGGAAAAAGCCCCTACGAGCAGTACTTC
once,TRBJ2-7,TRBD2,TRBV5-8,CVSSRPGTSGVYEQYF,TGTGTCAGCAGCCGGCCCGGGACTAGCGGAGTCTACGAGCAGTACTTC
many,TRBJ2-3,TRBD1,TRBV7-2,CASSLPGDSSTDTQYF,TGTGCCAGCAGCTTACCCGGGGACAGTAGCACAGATACGCAGTATTTT
many,TRBJ2-1,TRBD2,TRBV5-1,CASSSGGNNEQFF,TGCGCCAGCAGCTCCGGGGGGAACAATGAGCAGTTCTTC
-,TRBJ1-1,TRBD1,TRBV3-1,CASSKGRGQRNTEAFF,TGTGCCAGCAGCAAGGGCAGGGGGCAGAGGAACACTGAAGCTTTCTTT
many,TRBJ2-4,TRBD1,TRBV19,CASSDRGDIQYF,TGTGCCAGTAGTGACAGGGGGGACATTCAGTACTTC
medium-sized,TRBJ1-5,-,TRBV7-9,CASTEGSNQPQHF,TGTGCCAGCACCGAGGGGTCGAATCAGCCCCAGCATTTT
many,TRBJ1-5,-,TRBV20-1,CSAPSPGANQPQHF,TGCAGTGCTCCTTCTCCGGGGGCGAATCAGCCCCAGCATTTT
many,TRBJ2-7,-,TRBV12-3/TRBV12-4,CASSGPYEQYF,TGTGCCAGCAGTGGCCCTTACGAGCAGTACTTC
many,TRBJ2-1,-,TRBV27,CASSLSPGAYNEQFF,TGTGCCAGCAGTTTATCTCCAGGAGCCTACAATGAGCAGTTCTTC
-,TRBJ2-5,TRBD2,TRBV7-9,CASSLLAGASGGKETQYF,TGTGCCAGCAGCTTATTGGCCGGGGCTAGCGGGGGGAAGGAGACCCAGTACTTC
many,TRBJ1-4,-,TRBV19,CASSTGGGNEKLFF,TGTGCCAGTAGCACCGGGGGCGGTAATGAAAAACTGTTTTTT
-,TRBJ1-5,-,TRBV3-1,CASSRLGGPQHF,TGTGCCAGCAGCCGCCTAGGGGGGCCCCAGCATTTT
many,TRBJ2-7,TRBD1,TRBV6-5,CASSIDPGTGAYEQYF,TGTGCCAGCAGTATCGACCCGGGGACAGGGGCCTACGAGCAGTACTTC
many,TRBJ1-4,TRBD1,TRBV6-5,CASSYGSGTGGEKLFF,TGTGCCAGCAGTTACGGGTCCGGGACAGGGGGTGAAAAACTGTTTTTT
many,TRBJ1-5,-,TRBV10-2,CASSTALSNQPQHF,TGCGCCAGCAGCACAGCCCTTAGCAATCAGCCCCAGCATTTT
many,TRBJ1-5,-,TRBV9,CASSAHYSNQPQHF,TGTGCCAGCAGCGCACATTATAGCAATCAGCCCCAGCATTTT
medium-sized,TRBJ1-4,-,TRBV2,CASSGRDGLGKLFF,TGTGCCAGCAGCGGCCGGGACGGGCTGGGAAAACTGTTTTTT
few,TRBJ1-6,-,TRBV6-5,CASSALDPHNSPLHF,TGTGCCAGCAGTGCCCTGGACCCCCACAATTCACCCCTCCACTTT
many,TRBJ1-1,-,TRBV9,CASSVGGANTEAFF,TGTGCCAGCAGCGTAGGAGGGGCGAACACTGAAGCTTTCTTT
many,TRBJ2-4,TRBD1,TRBV29-1,CSVPGTGLQNIQYF,TGCAGCGTTCCCGGGACAGGGCTCCAAAACATTCAGTACTTC
many,TRBJ2-2,TRBD1,TRBV19,CASNTGGATGELFF,TGTGCCAGTAATACAGGGGGCGCGACCGGGGAGCTGTTTTTT
-,TRBJ1-2,TRBD1,TRBV5-6,CASSGRDRERGYTF,TGTGCCAGCAGCGGGAGGGACAGGGAACGTGGCTACACCTTC
few,TRBJ2-3,TRBD1,TRBV18,CASSPEAGGERSTDTQYF,TGTGCCAGCTCACCAGAGGCAGGGGGCGAAAGGAGCACAGATACGCAGTATTTT
many,TRBJ2-1,-,TRBV7-9,CASSFKAEQFF,TGTGCCAGCAGTTTCAAAGCCGAGCAGTTCTTC
many,TRBJ2-1,-,TRBV12-5,CASGVDSRSAGNEQFF,TGTGCTAGTGGTGTGGATTCAAGATCCGCGGGGAATGAGCAGTTCTTC
many,TRBJ2-1,-,TRBV6-2/TRBV6-3,CASSYSSPLVGFF,TGTGCCAGCAGTTACTCGAGTCCTCTAGTCGGGTTCTTC
-,TRBJ1-2,-,TRBV7-8,CASSLAPLWGYGYTF,TGTGCCAGCAGCTTAGCCCCGTTGTGGGGATATGGCTACACCTTC
few,TRBJ2-5,-,TRBV27,CASSSSYGETQYF,TGTGCCAGCAGTTCTAGCTATGGGGAGACCCAGTACTTC
many,TRBJ2-6,-,TRBV20-1,CSASNPTGHAGANVLTF,TGCAGTGCTAGCAACCCAACAGGGCATGCCGGGGCCAACGTCCTGACTTTC
-,TRBJ2-3,-,TRBV7-8,CASTVGGTDTQYF,TGTGCCAGCACCGTTGGGGGCACAGATACGCAGTATTTT
many,TRBJ1-2,-,TRBV29-1,CSVGGTGNYGYTF,TGCAGCGTTGGTGGGACGGGGAACTATGGCTACACCTTC
-,TRBJ2-1,TRBD2,TRBV12-3/TRBV12-4,CASSWDSGSLTYNEQFF,TGTGCCAGCAGTTGGGATAGCGGGAGTTTAACCTACAATGAGCAGTTCTTC
many,TRBJ1-1,-,TRBV9,CASSPEGAANTEAFF,TGTGCCAGCAGCCCAGAAGGGGCCGCGAACACTGAAGCTTTCTTT
-,TRBJ2-3,TRBD2,TRBV25-1,CASSEYRGSGMGLTDTQYF,TGTGCCAGCAGTGAATATAGGGGCAGCGGGATGGGTCTCACAGATACGCAGTATTTT
-,TRBJ1-1,TRBD1,TRBV15,CATSRGDRGVMNTEAFF,TGTGCCACCAGCAGAGGGGACAGGGGGGTAATGAACACTGAAGCTTTCTTT
many,TRBJ2-5,-,TRBV4-3,CASSQDRTGPETQYF,TGCGCCAGCAGCCAAGATCGTACAGGGCCAGAGACCCAGTACTTC
many,TRBJ2-7,-,TRBV27,CASSFRRNYEQYF,TGTGCCAGCAGTTTTCGCAGGAATTACGAGCAGTACTTC
-,TRBJ1-1,TRBD1,TRBV18,CASSSRGTGAGFSNTEAFF,TGTGCCAGCTCATCACGAGGGACAGGGGCCGGGTTTTCGAACACTGAAGCTTTCTTT
many,TRBJ2-7,-,TRBV4-2,CASSRETGSLSYEQYF,TGTGCCAGCAGCCGAGAAACAGGGTCCCTCTCCTACGAGCAGTACTTC
many,TRBJ2-6,-,TRBV2,CASIPDQSSGANVLTF,TGTGCCAGCATCCCCGACCAATCTTCTGGGGCCAACGTCCTGACTTTC
medium-sized,TRBJ2-5,TRBD2,TRBV5-1,CASSSQLGGAGETQYF,TGCGCCAGCAGTTCCCAGCTCGGGGGGGCCGGAGAGACCCAGTACTTC
many,TRBJ1-5,TRBD1,TRBV20-1,CSATGTGRRQPQHF,TGCAGTGCTACTGGGACAGGGCGGCGTCAGCCCCAGCATTTT
many,TRBJ2-5,-,TRBV7-9,CASSATGTRETQYF,TGTGCCAGCAGCGCGACGGGGACAAGAGAGACCCAGTACTTC
many,TRBJ2-2,-,TRBV12-5,CASGLVGPGPGELFF,TGTGCTAGTGGTTTGGTAGGGCCTGGCCCCGGGGAGCTGTTTTTT
many,TRBJ2-5,-,TRBV28,CASSARESQETQYF,TGTGCCAGCAGTGCTCGGGAGTCCCAAGAGACCCAGTACTTC
few,TRBJ1-1,-,TRBV28,CASSYLDFSLKAFF,TGTGCCAGCTCTTATCTAGACTTCTCTTTGAAAGCTTTCTTT
few,TRBJ2-1,-,TRBV11-2,CASSLDREKQFF,TGTGCCAGCAGCTTAGATAGGGAGAAGCAGTTCTTC
many,TRBJ1-6,TRBD1,TRBV7-2,CASRRQGTGSPLHF,TGTGCCAGCAGAAGACAGGGCACAGGTTCACCCCTCCACTTT
many,TRBJ2-7,-,TRBV20-1,CSAQTGRVSYEQYF,TGCAGTGCTCAAACCGGCAGGGTATCCTACGAGCAGTACTTC
many,TRBJ2-7,TRBD2,TRBV7-2,CASSRGGSTSYEQYF,TGTGCCAGCAGCCGGGGGGGGTCCACCTCCTACGAGCAGTACTTC